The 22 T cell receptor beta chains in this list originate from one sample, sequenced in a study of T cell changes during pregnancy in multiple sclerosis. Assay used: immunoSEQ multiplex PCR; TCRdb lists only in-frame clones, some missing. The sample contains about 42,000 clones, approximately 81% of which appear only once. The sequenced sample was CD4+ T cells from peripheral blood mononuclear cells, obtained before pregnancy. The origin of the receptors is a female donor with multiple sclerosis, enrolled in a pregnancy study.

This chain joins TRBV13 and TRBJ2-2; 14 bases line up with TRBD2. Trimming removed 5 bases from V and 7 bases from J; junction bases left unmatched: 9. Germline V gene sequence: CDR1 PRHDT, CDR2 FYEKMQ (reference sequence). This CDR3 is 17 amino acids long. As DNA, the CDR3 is TGTGCCAGCAGCGTGACTAGCGGGGGGGCCGAGGACGGGGAGCTGTTTTTT. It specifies CASSVTSGGAEDGELFF.

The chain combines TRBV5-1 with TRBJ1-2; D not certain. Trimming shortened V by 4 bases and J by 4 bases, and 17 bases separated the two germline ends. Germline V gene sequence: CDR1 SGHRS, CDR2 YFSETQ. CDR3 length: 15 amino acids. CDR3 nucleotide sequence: TGCGCCAGCAGCCCAAATCGGGGAGACCTCTATGGCTACACCTTC. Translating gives CASSPNRGDLYGYTF.

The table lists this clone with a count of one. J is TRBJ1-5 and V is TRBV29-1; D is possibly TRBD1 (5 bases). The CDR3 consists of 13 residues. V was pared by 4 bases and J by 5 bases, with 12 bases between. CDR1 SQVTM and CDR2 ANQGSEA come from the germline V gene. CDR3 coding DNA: TGCAGCGTTGGACAGAGCTTCCATCAGCCCCAGCATTTT. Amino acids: CSVGQSFHQPQHF.

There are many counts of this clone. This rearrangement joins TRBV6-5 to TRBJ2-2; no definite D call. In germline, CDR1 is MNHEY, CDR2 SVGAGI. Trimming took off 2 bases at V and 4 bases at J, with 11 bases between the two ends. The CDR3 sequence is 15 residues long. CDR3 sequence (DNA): TGTGCCAGCAGTTACATATCAGGTGGCACCGGGGAGCTGTTTTTT. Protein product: CASSYISGGTGELFF.

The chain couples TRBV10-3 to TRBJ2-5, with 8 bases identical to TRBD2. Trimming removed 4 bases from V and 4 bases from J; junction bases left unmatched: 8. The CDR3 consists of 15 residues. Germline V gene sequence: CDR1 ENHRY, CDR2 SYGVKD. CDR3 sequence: CAISGGAGGGETQYF. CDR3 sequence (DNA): TGTGCCATCAGTGGAGGGGCGGGGGGTGGAGAGACCCAGTACTTC.

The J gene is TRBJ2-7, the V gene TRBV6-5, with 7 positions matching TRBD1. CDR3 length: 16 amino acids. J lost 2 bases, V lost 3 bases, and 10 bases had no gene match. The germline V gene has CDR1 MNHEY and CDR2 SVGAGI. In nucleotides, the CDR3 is TGTGCCAGCAGTTATAATGCGGCAGGGGGAGCCTACGAGCAGTACTTC. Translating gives CASSYNAAGGAYEQYF.

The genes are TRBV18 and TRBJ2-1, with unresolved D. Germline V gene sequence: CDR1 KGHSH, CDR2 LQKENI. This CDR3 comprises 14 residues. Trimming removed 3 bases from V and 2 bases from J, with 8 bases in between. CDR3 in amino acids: CASSPERTYNEQFF. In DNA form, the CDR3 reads TGTGCCAGCTCACCGGAGAGAACCTACAATGAGCAGTTCTTC.

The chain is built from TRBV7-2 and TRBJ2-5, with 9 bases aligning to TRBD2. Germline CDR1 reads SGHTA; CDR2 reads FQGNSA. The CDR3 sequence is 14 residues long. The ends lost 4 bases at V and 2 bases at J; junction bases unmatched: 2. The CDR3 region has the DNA TGTGCCAGCAGCTCGGGACTAGCTCAAGAGACCCAGTACTTC. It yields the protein CASSSGLAQETQYF.

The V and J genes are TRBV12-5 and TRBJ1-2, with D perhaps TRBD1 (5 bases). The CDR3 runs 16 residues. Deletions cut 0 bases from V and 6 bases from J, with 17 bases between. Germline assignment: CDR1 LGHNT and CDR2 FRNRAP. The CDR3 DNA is TGTGCTAGTGGTTTGGTACATGGTCAGGGTAATGATGGCTACACCTTC. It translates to CASGLVHGQGNDGYTF.

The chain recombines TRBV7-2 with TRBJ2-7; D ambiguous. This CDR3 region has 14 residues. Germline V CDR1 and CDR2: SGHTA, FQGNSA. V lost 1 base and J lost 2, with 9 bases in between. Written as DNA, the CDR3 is TGTGCCAGCAGCTTAGACGGCGGTGCCTACGAGCAGTACTTC. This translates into CASSLDGGAYEQYF.

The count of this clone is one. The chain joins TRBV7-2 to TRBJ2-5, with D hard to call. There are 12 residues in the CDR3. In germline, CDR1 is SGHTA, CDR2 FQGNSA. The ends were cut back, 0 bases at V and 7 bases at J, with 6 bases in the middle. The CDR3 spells CASSLAPGTQYF. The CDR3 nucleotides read TGTGCCAGCAGCTTAGCCCCCGGGACCCAGTACTTC.

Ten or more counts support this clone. CDR3 in DNA: TGTGCCAGCAGCCCGCTTGGGACAGACTATGGCTACACCTTC. It yields the protein CASSPLGTDYGYTF. This chain links TRBV7-9 with TRBJ1-2; TRBD1 matches at 7 bases. Per germline, CDR1 SEHNR and CDR2 FQNEAQ (reference sequence). The V and J ends lost 5 bases and 3 bases, in that order; junction bases with no gene match: 6. This CDR3 is 14 amino acids long.

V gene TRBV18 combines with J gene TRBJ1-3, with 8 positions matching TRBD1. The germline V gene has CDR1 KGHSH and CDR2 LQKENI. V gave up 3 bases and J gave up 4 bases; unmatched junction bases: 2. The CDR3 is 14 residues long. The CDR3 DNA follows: TGTGCCAGCTCACCCCAGGGGGCCGGAAACACCATATATTTT. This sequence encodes CASSPQGAGNTIYF.

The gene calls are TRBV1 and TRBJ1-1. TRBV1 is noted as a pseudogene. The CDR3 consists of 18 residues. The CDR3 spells CTSSMRCSCESVNTEAFF. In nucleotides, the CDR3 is TGCACCAGCAGCATGCGTTGTTCATGTGAGTCGGTGAACACTGAAGCTTTCTTT.

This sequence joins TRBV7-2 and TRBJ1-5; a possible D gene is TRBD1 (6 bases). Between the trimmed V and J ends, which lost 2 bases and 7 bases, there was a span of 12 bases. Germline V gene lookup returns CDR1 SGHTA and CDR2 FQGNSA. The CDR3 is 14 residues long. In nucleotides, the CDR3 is TGTGCCAGCAGCTTACAGGGGCTCCGGCAGCCCCAGCATTTT. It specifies CASSLQGLRQPQHF.

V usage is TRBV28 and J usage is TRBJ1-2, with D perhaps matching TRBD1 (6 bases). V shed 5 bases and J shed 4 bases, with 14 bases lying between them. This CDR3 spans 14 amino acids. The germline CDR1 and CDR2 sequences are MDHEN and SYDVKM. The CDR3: CASSTGWRTYGYTF. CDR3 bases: TGTGCCAGCAGTACAGGGTGGAGAACCTATGGCTACACCTTC.

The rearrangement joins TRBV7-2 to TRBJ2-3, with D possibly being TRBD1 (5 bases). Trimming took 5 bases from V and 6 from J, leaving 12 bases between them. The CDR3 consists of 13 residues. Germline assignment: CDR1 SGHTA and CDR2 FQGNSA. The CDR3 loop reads CASSPMAGDTQYF. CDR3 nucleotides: TGTGCCAGCAGCCCAATGGCAGGGGATACGCAGTATTTT.

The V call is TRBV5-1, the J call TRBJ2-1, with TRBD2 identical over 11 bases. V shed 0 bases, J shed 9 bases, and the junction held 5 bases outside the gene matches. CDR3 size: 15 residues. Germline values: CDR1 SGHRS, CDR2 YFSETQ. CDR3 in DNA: TGCGCCAGCAGCTTGGTTAGCGGGGGGGCCATTGAGCAGTTCTTC. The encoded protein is CASSLVSGGAIEQFF.

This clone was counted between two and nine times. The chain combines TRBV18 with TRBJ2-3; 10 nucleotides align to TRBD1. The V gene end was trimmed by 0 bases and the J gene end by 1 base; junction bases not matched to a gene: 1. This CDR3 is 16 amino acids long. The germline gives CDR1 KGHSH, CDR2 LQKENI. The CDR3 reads CASSPPGTGGTDTQYF. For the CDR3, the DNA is TGTGCCAGCTCACCACCCGGGACAGGGGGCACAGATACGCAGTATTTT.

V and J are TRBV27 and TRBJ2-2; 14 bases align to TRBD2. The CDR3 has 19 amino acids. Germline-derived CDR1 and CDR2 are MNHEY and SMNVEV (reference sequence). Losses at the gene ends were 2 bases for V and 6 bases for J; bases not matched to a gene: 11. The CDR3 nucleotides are TGTGCCAGCAGTTTAACGGGACTAGCGGGAGAGGCTAGACCCGGGGAGCTGTTTTTT. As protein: CASSLTGLAGEARPGELFF.

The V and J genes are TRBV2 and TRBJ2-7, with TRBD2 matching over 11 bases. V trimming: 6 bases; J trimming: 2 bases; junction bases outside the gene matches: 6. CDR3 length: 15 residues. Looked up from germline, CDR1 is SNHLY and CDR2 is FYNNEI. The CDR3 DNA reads TGTGCCAGCAGGGTCACTAGCGGGGGACCCTACGAGCAGTACTTC. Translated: CASRVTSGGPYEQYF.

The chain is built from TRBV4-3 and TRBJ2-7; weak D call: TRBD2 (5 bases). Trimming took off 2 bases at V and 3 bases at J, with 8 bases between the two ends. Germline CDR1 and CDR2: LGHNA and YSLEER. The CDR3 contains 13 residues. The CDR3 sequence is CASSQSAGYEQYF. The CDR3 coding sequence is TGCGCCAGCAGCCAAAGTGCGGGCTACGAGCAGTACTTC.